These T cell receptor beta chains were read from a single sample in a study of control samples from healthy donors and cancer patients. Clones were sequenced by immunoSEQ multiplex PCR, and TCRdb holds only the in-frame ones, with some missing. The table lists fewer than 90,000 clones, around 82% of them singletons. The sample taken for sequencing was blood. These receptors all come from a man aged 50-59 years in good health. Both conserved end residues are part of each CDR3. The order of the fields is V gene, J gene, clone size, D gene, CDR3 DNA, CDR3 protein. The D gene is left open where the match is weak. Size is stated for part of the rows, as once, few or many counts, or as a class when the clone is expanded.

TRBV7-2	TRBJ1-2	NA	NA	TGTGCCAGCACATGGGACCCTAACTATGGCTACACCTTC	CASTWDPNYGYTF
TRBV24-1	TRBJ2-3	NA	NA	TGTGCCACCAGCAGTGATCAGCGAAGGGGTTCAGATACGCAGTATTTT	CATSSDQRRGSDTQYF
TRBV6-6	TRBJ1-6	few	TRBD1	TGTGCCAGCAGAGGGGACAGTAATTTTTATTCACCCCTCCACTTT	CASRGDSNFYSPLHF
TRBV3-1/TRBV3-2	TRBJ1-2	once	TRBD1	TGTGCCAGCAGCCCGAGACAGGGTTCCTATGGCTACACCTTC	CASSPRQGSYGYTF
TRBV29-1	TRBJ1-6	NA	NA	TGCAGCGTTGCCCCGGGGTCGGGAGTGAAATCACCCCTCCACTTT	CSVAPGSGVKSPLHF
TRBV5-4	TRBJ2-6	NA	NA	TGTGCCAGCAGCTCCCCGGGGGACGGGGCCAACGTCCTGACTTTC	CASSSPGDGANVLTF
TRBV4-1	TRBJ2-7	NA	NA	TGCGCCAGCAGCCAAGGTCTGCTTAAGGGGGACTCCTACGAGCAGTACTTC	CASSQGLLKGDSYEQYF
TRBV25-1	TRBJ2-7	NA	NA	TGTGCCAGCAGTGGGTGGGGTATATACGAGCAGTACTTC	CASSGWGIYEQYF
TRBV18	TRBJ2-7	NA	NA	TGTGCCAGCTCAGCCGACAGCTACGAGCAGTACTTC	CASSADSYEQYF
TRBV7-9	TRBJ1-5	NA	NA	TGTGCCAGCAGCGCCGACCAGTATAGCAATCAGCCCCAGCATTTT	CASSADQYSNQPQHF
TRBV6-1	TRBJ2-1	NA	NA	TGTGCCAGCAGTGAGCGGAGCTCCTACAATGAGCAGTTCTTC	CASSERSSYNEQFF
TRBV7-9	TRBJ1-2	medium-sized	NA	TGTGCCAGCAGCCAAGGGGCTAACACGGACTTTATAGGCTACACCTTC	CASSQGANTDFIGYTF
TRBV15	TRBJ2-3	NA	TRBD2	TGTGCCACCAGCAGACGAGCGGGACCGGGCCCGGCCACAGATACGCAGTATTTT	CATSRRAGPGPATDTQYF
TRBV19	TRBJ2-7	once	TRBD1	TGTGCCAGTAGTTGGACAGGGTGGGGAGAGCAGTACTTC	CASSWTGWGEQYF
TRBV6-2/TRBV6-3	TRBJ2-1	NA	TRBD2	TGTGCCAGCAGTTACTCTAAGCGGGAGATAACCAATGAGCAGTTCTTC	CASSYSKREITNEQFF
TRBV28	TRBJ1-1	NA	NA	TGTGCCAGCAGTCCATTACTACCGAACACTGAAGCTTTCTTT	CASSPLLPNTEAFF
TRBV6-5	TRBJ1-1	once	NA	TGTGCCAGCAGTTACGAAGCAAACACTGAAGCTTTCTTT	CASSYEANTEAFF
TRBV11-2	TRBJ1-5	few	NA	TGTGCCAGCAGCTTAGAGGGGAGGAGCAATCAGCCCCAGCATTTT	CASSLEGRSNQPQHF
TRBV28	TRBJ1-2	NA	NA	TGTGCCAGCAGTTCGAACAGGAACTATGGCTACACCTTC	CASSSNRNYGYTF
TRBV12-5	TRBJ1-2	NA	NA	TGTGCTAGTGGTTTGCCTCCCTCGGGGAGGTATACCTTC	CASGLPPSGRYTF
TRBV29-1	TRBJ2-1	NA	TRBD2	TGCAGCGTTAAAGGGAGGGAACACAATGAGCAGTTCTTC	CSVKGREHNEQFF
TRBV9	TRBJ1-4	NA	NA	TGTGCCAGCAGCGTAGGGTCAGGGACTAATGAAAAACTGTTTTTT	CASSVGSGTNEKLFF
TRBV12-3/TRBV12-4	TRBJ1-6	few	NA	TGTGCCAGCACCAGAGGGGATTCACCCCTCCACTTT	CASTRGDSPLHF
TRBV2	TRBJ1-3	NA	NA	TGTGCCAGCACGTCCATGAACACCATATATTTT	CASTSMNTIYF
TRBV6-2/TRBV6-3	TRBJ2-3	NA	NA	TGTGCCAGCAGTTACTCTGCGGTGCGCACAGATACGCAGTATTTT	CASSYSAVRTDTQYF
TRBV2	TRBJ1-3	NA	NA	TGTGCCAGCAGTGTGACCCCGGGGGCTGGAAACACCATATATTTT	CASSVTPGAGNTIYF
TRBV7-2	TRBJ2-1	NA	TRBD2	TGTGCCAGCAGTAAGCGGAGCGGGAGTAGGGATGAGCAGTTCTTC	CASSKRSGSRDEQFF
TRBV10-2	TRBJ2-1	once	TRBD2	TGCGCCAGCAGTACCAGCGGGGGGGATTTCTTGGCCTACAATGAGCAGTTCTTC	CASSTSGGDFLAYNEQFF
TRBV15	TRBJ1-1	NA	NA	TGTGCCACCAGCAGAGATCTGGGGGAGGTGAACACTGAAGCTTTCTTT	CATSRDLGEVNTEAFF
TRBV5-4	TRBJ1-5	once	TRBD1	TGTGCCAGCAGCTTGCAGGGGGCAAATCAGCCCCAGCATTTT	CASSLQGANQPQHF
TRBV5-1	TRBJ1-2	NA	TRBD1	TGCGCCAGCAGCTCAGGACAGGGAAACTATGGCTACACCTTC	CASSSGQGNYGYTF
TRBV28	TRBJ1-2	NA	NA	TGTGCCACAGGGAGGGTAAACTATGGCTACACCTTC	CATGRVNYGYTF
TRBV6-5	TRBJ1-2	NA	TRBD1	TGTGCCGTCCCTCCAACCGGGACAGGGAACTATGGCTACACCTTC	CAVPPTGTGNYGYTF
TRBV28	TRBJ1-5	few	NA	TGTGCCAGCAGTTTGGGGGTGGGGGGCAATCAGCCCCAGCATTTT	CASSLGVGGNQPQHF
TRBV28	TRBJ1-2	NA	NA	TGTGCCAGCAGCCTGGGAGGAGGCTACACCTTC	CASSLGGGYTF
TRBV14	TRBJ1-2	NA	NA	TGTGCCAGCAGCCAAGATCTGGAGAGTGGCTACACCTTC	CASSQDLESGYTF
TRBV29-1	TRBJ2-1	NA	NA	TGCAGCGCAACCCCCTTATACAATGAGCAGTTCTTC	CSATPLYNEQFF
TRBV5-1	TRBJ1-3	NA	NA	TGCGCCAGCAGCTTGGCCCGGGGAACCTCTGGAAACACCATATATTTT	CASSLARGTSGNTIYF
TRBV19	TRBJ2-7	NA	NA	TGTGCCAGTAGTATCTTGGCGGGCTCAAACTACGAGCAGTACTTC	CASSILAGSNYEQYF
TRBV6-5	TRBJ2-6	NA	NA	TGTGCCAGCAAGGAGGGGGCTGGGGCCAACGTCCTGACTTTC	CASKEGAGANVLTF
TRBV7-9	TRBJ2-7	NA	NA	TGTGCCAGCAGCTTGCCAGGGTCGTCCTACGAGCAGTACTTC	CASSLPGSSYEQYF
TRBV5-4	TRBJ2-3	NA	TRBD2	TGTGCCAGCAGCCCCCCTCGGGCGGGAGTTGTAGATACGCAGTATTTT	CASSPPRAGVVDTQYF
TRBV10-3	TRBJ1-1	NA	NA	TGTGCCATCAGTGATATCAGGACGGGCACTGAAGCTTTCTTT	CAISDIRTGTEAFF
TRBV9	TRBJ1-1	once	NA	TGTGCCAGCAGCCCCCAGACAGTATTTAACACTGAAGCTTTCTTT	CASSPQTVFNTEAFF
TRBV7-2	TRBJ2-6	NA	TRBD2	TGTGCCAGCAGCCCGGGACTAGCGGGAGTCGCTGGGGCCAACGTCCTGACTTTC	CASSPGLAGVAGANVLTF
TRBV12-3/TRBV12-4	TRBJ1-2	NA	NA	TGTGCCAGCAGTTTCTCATCTAGGTATGGCTACACCTTC	CASSFSSRYGYTF
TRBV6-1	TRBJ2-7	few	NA	TGTGCCAGCAGTGAAGGACGGTTCTACGAGCAGTACTTC	CASSEGRFYEQYF
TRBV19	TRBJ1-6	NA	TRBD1	TGTGCCAGTAAGGACAGGACGGGTTCACCCCTCCACTTT	CASKDRTGSPLHF
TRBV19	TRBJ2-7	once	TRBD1	TGTGCCAGTACCCGGACAGGGGAGTCCTACGAGCAGTACTTC	CASTRTGESYEQYF
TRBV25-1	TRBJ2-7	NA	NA	TGTGCCAGTCTAGATTATAGCTCCTACGAGCAGTACTTC	CASLDYSSYEQYF
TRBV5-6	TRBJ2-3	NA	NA	TGTGCCAGCAGCTTGGCCATCCAGGGAGGTTCAGATACGCAGTATTTT	CASSLAIQGGSDTQYF
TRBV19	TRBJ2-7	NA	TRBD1	TGTGCCAGTATGAGGACAGGGAGGCACGAGCAGTACTTC	CASMRTGRHEQYF